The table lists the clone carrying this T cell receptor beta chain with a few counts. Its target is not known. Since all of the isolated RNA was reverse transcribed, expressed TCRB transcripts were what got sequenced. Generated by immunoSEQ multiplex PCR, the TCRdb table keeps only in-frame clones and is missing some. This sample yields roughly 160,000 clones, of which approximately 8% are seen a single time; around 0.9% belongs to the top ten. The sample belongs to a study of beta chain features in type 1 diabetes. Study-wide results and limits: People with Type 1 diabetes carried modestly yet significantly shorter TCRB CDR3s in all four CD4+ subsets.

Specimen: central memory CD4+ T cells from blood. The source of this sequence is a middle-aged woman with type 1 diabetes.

The CDR3 region is CSTWTGNGEKLFF. CDR3 in DNA: TGCAGCACCTGGACAGGGAATGGAGAAAAACTGTTTTTT. The J gene is TRBJ1-4, the V gene TRBV29-1, with TRBD1 matching over 8 bases. The CDR3 consists of 13 residues. J gave up 8 bases and V 8 bases, and 10 bases lay outside the gene matches. Looked up from germline, CDR1 is SQVTM and CDR2 is ANQGSEA.